Below are 20 T cell receptor beta chains sequenced from a single sample in a study of blood T cell repertoires in COVID-19. Here immunoSEQ multiplex PCR was the method, and the copy in TCRdb shows in-frame clones only, minus some. The repertoire holds about 200,000 clones, around 82% seen once, with more than 4.5% in the top ten. The sample taken for sequencing was PBMCs or T cells enriched from blood (not recorded which). These receptors were taken from an older woman with acute COVID-19.

This chain links TRBV7-9 with TRBJ1-1; 10 positions agree with TRBD1. V dropped 5 bases and J dropped 5; count of bases not matched to a gene: 11. Germline V CDR1 and CDR2: SEHNR, FQNEAQ (reference sequence). CDR3 length: 16 amino acids. For the CDR3, the DNA is TGTGCCAGCAGCCGAAGACAGGGGGCTAGGGAGACTGAAGCTTTCTTT. As protein: CASSRRQGARETEAFF.

This clone was observed once. The V gene is TRBV5-1, the J gene TRBJ2-3, with 9 bases fitting TRBD2. V was pared by 0 bases and J by 2 bases, with 4 bases of the junction left unmatched. This CDR3 contains 16 residues. CDR1 and CDR2 from the germline V gene are SGHRS and YFSETQ. CDR3 sequence: CASSLVIAGATDTQYF. For the CDR3, the DNA is TGCGCCAGCAGCTTGGTTATAGCGGGGGCCACAGATACGCAGTATTTT.

This clone has a handful of counts. The chain combines TRBV9 with TRBJ2-5; 7 bases match TRBD1. The CDR3 is made up of 15 amino acids. The ends lost 3 bases at V and 1 base at J; junction bases unmatched: 6. The germline V gene has CDR1 SGDLS and CDR2 YYNGEE. The CDR3 coding sequence is TGTGCCAGCAGCGGCAATCACAGGGGCCAAGAGACCCAGTACTTC. Translated: CASSGNHRGQETQYF.

The V gene is TRBV5-1, the J gene TRBJ1-2; D uncertain. Trimming pared 4 bases from V and 0 bases from J, leaving 10 bases between. The CDR3 totals 14 residues. Per germline, CDR1 SGHRS and CDR2 YFSETQ. The CDR3 nucleotides are TGCGCCAGCAGCCCAGAATCAGCTAACTATGGCTACACCTTC. Residues: CASSPESANYGYTF.

The V gene is TRBV7-9, the J gene TRBJ2-7; TRBD1 aligns across 8 bases. Looked up from germline, CDR1 is SEHNR and CDR2 is FQNEAQ (reference sequence). The CDR3 sequence is 15 residues long. The V gene end was trimmed by 5 bases and the J gene end by 0 bases; junction bases not matched to a gene: 6. The CDR3 coding sequence is TGTGCCAGCAGCACCCGGGACAGGAGCTCCTACGAGCAGTACTTC. Amino acids: CASSTRDRSSYEQYF.

The V gene is TRBV27, the J gene TRBJ2-5, with D possibly TRBD2 on 5 matching bases. The CDR3 length is 13 residues. Trimming removed 4 bases at V and 2 bases at J, with 8 bases between. Germline V gives CDR1 MNHEY, CDR2 SMNVEV (reference sequence). The CDR3 here is CASSSGGQETQYF. As DNA, the CDR3 is TGTGCCAGCAGTTCGGGCGGGCAAGAGACCCAGTACTTC.

The chain carries TRBV4-2 and TRBJ2-2; 9 bases fit TRBD1. Trimming took 3 bases from V and 1 from J; bases not matched to a gene: 6. This CDR3 contains 17 residues. Germline V gives CDR1 LGHNA, CDR2 YNFKEQ. The CDR3 region has the DNA TGTGCCAGCAGCCAGGCTGGACAGGGGAGGAACACCGGGGAGCTGTTTTTT. It encodes CASSQAGQGRNTGELFF.

In this sample, this clone turned up once. V is TRBV12-3 or TRBV12-4 and J is TRBJ2-7; D may be TRBD1 (6 bases). The CDR3 is made up of 12 amino acids. The V end lost 5 bases, the J end lost 5 bases, and 10 bases lay between the germline ends. The CDR3 loop is CASSPDSHEQYV. Written as DNA, the CDR3 is TGTGCCAGCAGTCCGGACAGCCACGAGCAGTACGTC.

The chain combines TRBV6-5 with TRBJ1-6, with 9 bases identical to TRBD1. In germline, CDR1 is MNHEY, CDR2 SVGAGI. V dropped 5 bases and J dropped 10; count of bases not matched to a gene: 9. This CDR3 is 15 amino acids long. Here the CDR3 DNA reads TGTGCCAGCAGTCCTGGGGACAGGGAGAGGTCACCCCTCCACTTT. It translates to CASSPGDRERSPLHF.

This clone occurred a few times. The J gene is TRBJ1-2, the V gene TRBV12-5; TRBD1 might be the D (5 bases). Trimming removed 5 bases at V and 8 bases at J, with 15 bases between. The germline V gene has CDR1 LGHNT and CDR2 FRNRAP. The CDR3 loop spans 13 amino acids. CDR3 protein: CASGPDTAWGYTF. CDR3 nucleotide sequence: TGTGCTAGTGGTCCGGACACCGCTTGGGGCTACACCTTC.

The V and J genes are TRBV24-1 and TRBJ2-1, with 9 positions matching TRBD2. V lost 7 bases, J lost 3 bases, and 9 bases stayed unmatched. Looked up from germline, CDR1 is KGHDR and CDR2 is SFDVKD. The CDR3 sequence is 16 residues long. CDR3 amino acids: CATSALKAGGYNEQFF. The CDR3, as DNA: TGTGCCACCAGCGCCCTAAAAGCGGGGGGCTACAATGAGCAGTTCTTC.

A single count supports this clone. This CDR3 reads CAISSTTDNYGYTF. The CDR3 DNA sequence: TGTGCCATCAGCTCAACAACAGATAACTATGGCTACACCTTC. The chain couples TRBV10-3 to TRBJ1-2; D remains unclear. The CDR3 consists of 14 residues. Trimming shortened V by 6 bases and J by 1 base, and 12 bases separated the two germline ends. The germline CDR1 and CDR2 sequences are ENHRY and SYGVKD.

The rearrangement links TRBV6-5 to TRBJ1-1; D perhaps matches TRBD1 (6 bases). Trimming shortened V by 4 bases and J by 1 base, and 7 bases separated the two germline ends. This CDR3 is 13 amino acids long. Germline assignment: CDR1 MNHEY and CDR2 SVGAGI. CDR3 sequence: CASSLTGNTEAFF. The CDR3 region has the DNA TGTGCCAGCAGTTTGACAGGGAACACTGAAGCTTTCTTT.

V usage is TRBV4-3 and J usage is TRBJ2-1, with 14 bases fitting TRBD2. The CDR3 length is 22 residues. With 2 bases clipped from V and 4 bases from J, the junction kept 19 bases outside the gene matches. The germline gives CDR1 LGHNA, CDR2 YSLEER. CDR3: CASSQLVGSTSGGAIFYNEQFF. DNA for the CDR3: TGCGCCAGCAGCCAATTAGTAGGGTCGACTAGCGGGGGGGCTATTTTTTACAATGAGCAGTTCTTC.

This sequence joins TRBV10-1 and TRBJ2-7, with a possible D match to TRBD1 (6 bases). V lost 2 bases, J lost 5 bases, and 13 bases lay in between. This CDR3 is built from 14 residues. CDR1 and CDR2 from the germline V gene are WNHNN and SYGVQD (reference sequence). The CDR3 loop is CASSENRVRNEQYF. CDR3 nucleotide sequence: TGCGCCAGCAGTGAGAACAGGGTGAGAAACGAGCAGTACTTC.

The gene calls are TRBV7-2 and TRBJ2-1, with D perhaps TRBD1 (5 bases). From germline, CDR1 is SGHTA and CDR2 FQGNSA. The CDR3 covers 14 residues. The V gene lost 1 base and the J gene lost 9 bases, with 13 bases spanning the gap. CDR3 nucleotides: TGTGCCAGCAGCTTAGGCAGGGTTATGGGTGAGCAGTTCTTC. Protein product: CASSLGRVMGEQFF.

CDR3 loop: CASTSRLSGNTIYF. CDR3 nucleotide sequence: TGTGCCAGTACCTCGCGGCTCTCTGGAAACACCATATATTTT. The chain recombines TRBV19 with TRBJ1-3; D remains ambiguous. Per germline, CDR1 LNHDA and CDR2 SQIVND (reference sequence). This CDR3 comprises 14 residues. V was shortened by 7 bases and J by 0 bases, with 10 bases between the two germline ends.

This clone was picked up one time. The chain carries TRBV4-3 and TRBJ2-6; D gene ambiguous. The CDR3 totals 18 residues. Germline lookup yields CDR1 LGHNA and CDR2 YSLEER. Trimming took 2 bases from V and 0 from J, leaving 14 bases between them. Here the CDR3 reads CASSQPGFPSSGANVLTF. DNA of the CDR3: TGCGCCAGCAGCCAACCCGGTTTCCCGAGCTCTGGGGCCAACGTCCTGACTTTC.

The chain joins TRBV11-3 to TRBJ2-2; 8 bases agree with TRBD1. The V gene's germline CDR1 is SGHNT and CDR2 YENEEA. The CDR3 consists of 15 residues. V shed 3 bases and J 6 bases; nucleotides not matched to a gene: 6. The CDR3 region is CASSLMGQAAGELFF. The CDR3 region has the DNA TGTGCCAGCAGCTTGATGGGACAGGCGGCCGGGGAGCTGTTTTTT.

The V and J genes are TRBV10-3 and TRBJ1-4, with TRBD1 identical over 8 bases. CDR1 is ENHRY and CDR2 is SYGVKD in the germline V gene. V was pared by 0 bases and J by 7 bases, with 4 bases of the junction left unmatched. CDR3 length equals 15 residues. In DNA form, the CDR3 reads TGTGCCATCAGTGAGTCGACAGGGGACATTGAAAAACTGTTTTTT. The encoded protein is CAISESTGDIEKLFF.